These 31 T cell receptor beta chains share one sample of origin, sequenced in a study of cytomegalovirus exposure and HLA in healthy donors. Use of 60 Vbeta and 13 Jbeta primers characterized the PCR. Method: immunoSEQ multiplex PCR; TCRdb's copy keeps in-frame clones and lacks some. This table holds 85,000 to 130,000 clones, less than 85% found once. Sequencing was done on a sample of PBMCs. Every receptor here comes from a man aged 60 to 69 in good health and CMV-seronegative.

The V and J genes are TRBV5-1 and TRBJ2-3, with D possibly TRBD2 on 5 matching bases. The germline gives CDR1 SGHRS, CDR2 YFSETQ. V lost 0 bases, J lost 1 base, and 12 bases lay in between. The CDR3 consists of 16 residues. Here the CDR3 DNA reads TGCGCCAGCAGCTTGGTTAGTAGCGCCGGCACAGATACGCAGTATTTT. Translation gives CASSLVSSAGTDTQYF.

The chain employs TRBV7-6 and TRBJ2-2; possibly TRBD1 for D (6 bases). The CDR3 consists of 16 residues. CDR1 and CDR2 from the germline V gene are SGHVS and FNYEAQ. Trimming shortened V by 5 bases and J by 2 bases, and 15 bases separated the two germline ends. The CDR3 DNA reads TGTGCCAGCAGCCCCCGACCAGGGGTCAACACCGGGGAGCTGTTTTTT. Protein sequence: CASSPRPGVNTGELFF.

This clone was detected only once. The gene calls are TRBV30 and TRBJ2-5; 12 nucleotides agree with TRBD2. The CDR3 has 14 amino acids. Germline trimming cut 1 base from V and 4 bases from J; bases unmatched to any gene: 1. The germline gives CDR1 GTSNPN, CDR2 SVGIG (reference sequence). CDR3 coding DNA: TGTGCCTGGAGTGCGACTAGCGGGGGAGAGACCCAGTACTTC. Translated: CAWSATSGGETQYF.

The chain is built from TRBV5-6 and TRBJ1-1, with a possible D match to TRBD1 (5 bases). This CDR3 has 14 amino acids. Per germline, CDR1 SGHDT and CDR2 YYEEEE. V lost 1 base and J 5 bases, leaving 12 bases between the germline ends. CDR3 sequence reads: CASSLWGPDTEAFF. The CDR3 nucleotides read TGTGCCAGCAGCTTGTGGGGCCCGGATACTGAAGCTTTCTTT. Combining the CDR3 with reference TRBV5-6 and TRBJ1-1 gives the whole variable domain DAGVTQSPTHLIKTRGQQVTLRCSPKSGHDTVSWYQQALGQGPQFIFQYYEEEERQRGNFPDRFSGHQFPNYSSELNVNALLLGDSALYLCASSLWGPDTEAFFGQGTRLTVV.

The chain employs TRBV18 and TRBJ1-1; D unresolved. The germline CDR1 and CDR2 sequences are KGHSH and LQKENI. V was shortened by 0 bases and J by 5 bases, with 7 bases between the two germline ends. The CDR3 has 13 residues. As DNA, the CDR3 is TGTGCCAGCTCACCACCAGCCGGGACTGAAGCTTTCTTT. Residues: CASSPPAGTEAFF. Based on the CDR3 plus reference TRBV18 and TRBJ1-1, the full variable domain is NAGVMQNPRHLVRRRGQEARLRCSPMKGHSHVYWYRQLPEEGLKFMVYLQKENIIDESGMPKERFSAEFPKEGPSILRIQQVVRGDSAAYFCASSPPAGTEAFFGQGTRLTVV.

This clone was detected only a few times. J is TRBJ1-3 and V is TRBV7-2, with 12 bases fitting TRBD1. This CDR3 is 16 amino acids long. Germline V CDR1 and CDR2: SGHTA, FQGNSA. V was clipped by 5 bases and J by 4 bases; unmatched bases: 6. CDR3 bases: TGTGCCAGCAGCCAGGGACAGGGGGCGGCAGGAAACACCATATATTTT. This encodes CASSQGQGAAGNTIYF.

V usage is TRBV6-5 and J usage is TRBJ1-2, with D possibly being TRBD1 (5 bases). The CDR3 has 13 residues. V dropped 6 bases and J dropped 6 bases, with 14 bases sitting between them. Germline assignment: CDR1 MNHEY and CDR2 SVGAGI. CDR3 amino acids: CASRLDSHDGYTF. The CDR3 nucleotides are TGTGCCAGCAGGTTAGACAGCCATGATGGCTACACCTTC.

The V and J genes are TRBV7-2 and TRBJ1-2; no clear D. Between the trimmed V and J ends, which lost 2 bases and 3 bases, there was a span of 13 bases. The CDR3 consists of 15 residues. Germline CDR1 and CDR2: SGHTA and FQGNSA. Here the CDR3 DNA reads TGTGCCAGCAGCTTATTGACTGCGACGGACTATGGCTACACCTTC. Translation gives CASSLLTATDYGYTF.

This CDR3 reads CASSPSGNTIYF. In DNA form, the CDR3 reads TGTGCCAGTAGCCCTTCTGGAAACACCATATATTTT. The rearrangement joins TRBV19 to TRBJ1-3, with no clear D. There are 12 residues in the CDR3. Trimming removed 6 bases from V and 1 base from J, with 4 bases in between. In germline, CDR1 is LNHDA, CDR2 SQIVND (reference sequence).

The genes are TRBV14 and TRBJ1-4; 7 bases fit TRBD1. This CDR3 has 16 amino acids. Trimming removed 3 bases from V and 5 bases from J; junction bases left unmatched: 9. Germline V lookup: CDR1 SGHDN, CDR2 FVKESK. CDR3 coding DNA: TGTGCCAGCAGCCACAGGAGGACAGGCTCAAATGAAAAACTGTTTTTT. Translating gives CASSHRRTGSNEKLFF.

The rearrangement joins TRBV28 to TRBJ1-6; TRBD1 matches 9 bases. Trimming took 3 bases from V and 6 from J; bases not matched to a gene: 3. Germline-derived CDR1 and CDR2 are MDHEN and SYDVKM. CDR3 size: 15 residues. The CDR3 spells CASSFGTGPNSPLHF. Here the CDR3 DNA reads TGTGCCAGCAGTTTTGGGACAGGGCCTAATTCACCCCTCCACTTT.

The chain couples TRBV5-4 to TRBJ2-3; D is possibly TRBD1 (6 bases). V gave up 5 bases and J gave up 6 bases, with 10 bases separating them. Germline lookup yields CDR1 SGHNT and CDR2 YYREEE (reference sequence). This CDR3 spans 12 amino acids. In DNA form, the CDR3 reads TGTGCCAGCAGAAACCAGGGGGATACGCAGTATTTT. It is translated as CASRNQGDTQYF.

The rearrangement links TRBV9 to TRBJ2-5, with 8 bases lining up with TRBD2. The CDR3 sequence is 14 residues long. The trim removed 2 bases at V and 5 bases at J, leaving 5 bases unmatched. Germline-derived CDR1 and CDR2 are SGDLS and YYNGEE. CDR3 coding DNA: TGTGCCAGCAGCGTCACTAGCGGTAGGGAGACCCAGTACTTC. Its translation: CASSVTSGRETQYF.

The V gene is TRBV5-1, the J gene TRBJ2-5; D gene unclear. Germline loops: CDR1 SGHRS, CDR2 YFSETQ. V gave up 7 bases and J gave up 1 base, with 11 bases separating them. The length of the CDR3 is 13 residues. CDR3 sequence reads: CASRSLPQETQYF. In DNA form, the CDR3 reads TGCGCCAGCCGGAGTCTCCCCCAAGAGACCCAGTACTTC. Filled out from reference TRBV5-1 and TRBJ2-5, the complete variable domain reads KAGVTQTPRYLIKTRGQQVTLSCSPISGHRSVSWYQQTPGQGLQFLFEYFSETQRNKGNFPGRFSGRQFSNSRSEMNVSTLELGDSALYLCASRSLPQETQYFGPGTRLLVL.

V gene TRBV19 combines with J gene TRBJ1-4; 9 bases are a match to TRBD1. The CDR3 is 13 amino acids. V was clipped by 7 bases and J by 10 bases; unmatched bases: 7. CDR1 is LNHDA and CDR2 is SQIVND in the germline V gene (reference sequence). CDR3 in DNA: TGTGCCAGTACGACCGACAGGGGGGGAAAACTGTTTTTT. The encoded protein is CASTTDRGGKLFF.

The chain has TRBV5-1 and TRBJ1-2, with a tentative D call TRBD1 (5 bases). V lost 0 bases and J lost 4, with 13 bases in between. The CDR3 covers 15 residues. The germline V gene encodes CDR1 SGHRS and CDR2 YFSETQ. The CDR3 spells CASSLEPGKGYGYTF. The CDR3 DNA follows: TGCGCCAGCAGCTTGGAACCAGGGAAAGGCTATGGCTACACCTTC.

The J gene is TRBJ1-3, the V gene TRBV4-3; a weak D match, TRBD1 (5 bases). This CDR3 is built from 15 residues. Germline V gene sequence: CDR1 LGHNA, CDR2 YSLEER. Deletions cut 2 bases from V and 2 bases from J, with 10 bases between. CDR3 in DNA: TGCGCCAGCAGCCAACGCCAGGGAACTGGAAACACCATATATTTT. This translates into CASSQRQGTGNTIYF.

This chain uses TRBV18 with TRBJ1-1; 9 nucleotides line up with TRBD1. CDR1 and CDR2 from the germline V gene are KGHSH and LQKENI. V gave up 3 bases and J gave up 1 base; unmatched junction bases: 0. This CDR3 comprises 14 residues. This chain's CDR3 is CASSPTGGNTEAFF. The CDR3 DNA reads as TGTGCCAGCTCACCGACAGGGGGGAACACTGAAGCTTTCTTT.

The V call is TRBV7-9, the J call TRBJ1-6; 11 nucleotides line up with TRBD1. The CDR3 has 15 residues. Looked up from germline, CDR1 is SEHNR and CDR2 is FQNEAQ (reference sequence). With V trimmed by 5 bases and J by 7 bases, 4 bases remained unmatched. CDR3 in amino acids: CASSRTGGANSPLHF. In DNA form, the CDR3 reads TGTGCCAGCAGCCGGACAGGGGGCGCCAATTCACCCCTCCACTTT.

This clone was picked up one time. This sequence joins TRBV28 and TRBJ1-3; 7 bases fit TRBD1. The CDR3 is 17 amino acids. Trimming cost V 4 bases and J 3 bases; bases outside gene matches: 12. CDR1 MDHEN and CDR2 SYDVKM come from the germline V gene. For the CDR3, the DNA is TGTGCCAGCAGTTCACCTCAGGGGGAATCGTATGGAAACACCATATATTTT. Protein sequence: CASSSPQGESYGNTIYF. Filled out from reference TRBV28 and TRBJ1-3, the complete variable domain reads DVKVTQSSRYLVKRTGEKVFLECVQDMDHENMFWYRQDPGLGLRLIYFSYDVKMKEKGDIPEGYSVSREKKERFSLILESASTNQTSMYLCASSSPQGESYGNTIYFGEGSWLTVV.

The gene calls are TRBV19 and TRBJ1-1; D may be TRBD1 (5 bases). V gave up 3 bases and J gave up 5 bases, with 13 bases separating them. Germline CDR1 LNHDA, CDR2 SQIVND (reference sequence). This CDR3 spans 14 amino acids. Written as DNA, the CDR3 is TGTGCCAGTAGTATTTATACAGGAAAGACTGAAGCTTTCTTT. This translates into CASSIYTGKTEAFF. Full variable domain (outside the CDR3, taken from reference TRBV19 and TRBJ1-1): DGGITQSPKYLFRKEGQNVTLSCEQNLNHDAMYWYRQDPGQGLRLIYYSQIVNDFQKGDIAEGYSVSREKKESFPLTVTSAQKNPTAFYLCASSIYTGKTEAFFGQGTRLTVV.

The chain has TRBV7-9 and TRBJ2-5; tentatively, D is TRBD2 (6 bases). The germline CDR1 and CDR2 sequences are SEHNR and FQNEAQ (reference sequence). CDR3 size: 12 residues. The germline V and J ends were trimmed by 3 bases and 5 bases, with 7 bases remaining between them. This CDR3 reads CASSFRGETQYF. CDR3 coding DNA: TGTGCCAGCAGCTTTCGGGGGGAGACCCAGTACTTC.

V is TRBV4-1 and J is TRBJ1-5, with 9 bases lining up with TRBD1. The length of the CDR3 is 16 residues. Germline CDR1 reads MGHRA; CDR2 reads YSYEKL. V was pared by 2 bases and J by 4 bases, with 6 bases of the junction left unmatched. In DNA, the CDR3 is TGCGCCAGCAGCCAATCTTGGACAGGGGTTAATCAGCCCCAGCATTTT. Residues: CASSQSWTGVNQPQHF.

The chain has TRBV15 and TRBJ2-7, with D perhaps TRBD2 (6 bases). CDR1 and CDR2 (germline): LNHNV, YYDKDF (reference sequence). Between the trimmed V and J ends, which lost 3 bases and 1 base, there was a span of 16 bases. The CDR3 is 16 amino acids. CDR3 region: CATSRTTWGDSYEQYV. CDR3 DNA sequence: TGTGCCACCAGCAGGACCACGTGGGGGGATTCCTACGAGCAGTACGTC.

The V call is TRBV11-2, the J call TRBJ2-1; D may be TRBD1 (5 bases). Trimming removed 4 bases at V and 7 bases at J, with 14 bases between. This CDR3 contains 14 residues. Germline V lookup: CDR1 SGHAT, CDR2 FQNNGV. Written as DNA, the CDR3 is TGTGCCAGCAGCTCACGGACACTGAGGAATGAGCAGTTCTTC. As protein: CASSSRTLRNEQFF.

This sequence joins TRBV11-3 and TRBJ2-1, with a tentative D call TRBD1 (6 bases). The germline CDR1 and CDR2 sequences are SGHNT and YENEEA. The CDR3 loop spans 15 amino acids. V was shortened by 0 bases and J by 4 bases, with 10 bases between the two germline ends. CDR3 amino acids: CASSLDGGGYNEQFF. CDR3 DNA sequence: TGTGCCAGCAGCTTAGATGGGGGCGGGTACAATGAGCAGTTCTTC.

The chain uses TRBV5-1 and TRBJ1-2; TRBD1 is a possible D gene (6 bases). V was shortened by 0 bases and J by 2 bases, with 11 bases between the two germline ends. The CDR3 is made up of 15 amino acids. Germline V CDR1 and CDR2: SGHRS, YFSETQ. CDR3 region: CASSLEGVGNYGYTF. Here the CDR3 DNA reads TGCGCCAGCAGCTTGGAGGGGGTCGGAAACTATGGCTACACCTTC.

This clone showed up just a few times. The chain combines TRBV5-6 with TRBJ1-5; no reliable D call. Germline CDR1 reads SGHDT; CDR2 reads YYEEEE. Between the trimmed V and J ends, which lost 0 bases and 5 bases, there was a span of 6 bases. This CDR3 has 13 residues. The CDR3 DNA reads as TGTGCCAGCAGCTTGGGTTTCGATCAGCCCCAGCATTTT. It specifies CASSLGFDQPQHF.

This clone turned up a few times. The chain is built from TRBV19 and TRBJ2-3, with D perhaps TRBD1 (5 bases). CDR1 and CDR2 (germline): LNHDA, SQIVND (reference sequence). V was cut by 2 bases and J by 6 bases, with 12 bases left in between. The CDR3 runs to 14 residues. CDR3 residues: CASSITQGWDTQYF. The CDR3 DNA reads TGTGCCAGTAGTATAACGCAGGGTTGGGATACGCAGTATTTT.

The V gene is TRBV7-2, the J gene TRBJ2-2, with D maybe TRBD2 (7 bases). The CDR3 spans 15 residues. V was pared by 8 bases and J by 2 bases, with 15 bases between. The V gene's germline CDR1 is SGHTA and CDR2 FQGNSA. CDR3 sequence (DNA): TGTGCCAGCCGGCTCGGGGGGCGCAACACCGGGGAGCTGTTTTTT. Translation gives CASRLGGRNTGELFF.

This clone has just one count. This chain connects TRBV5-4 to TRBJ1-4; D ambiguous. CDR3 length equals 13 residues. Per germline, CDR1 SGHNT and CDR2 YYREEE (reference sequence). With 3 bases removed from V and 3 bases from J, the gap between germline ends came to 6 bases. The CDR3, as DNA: TGTGCCAGCAGCTCTTATTCTAATGAAAAACTGTTTTTT. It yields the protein CASSSYSNEKLFF.